This TCR beta chain was captured by sequencing in a study of cytomegalovirus exposure and HLA in healthy donors (dated by TCRdb to about 2017). For the wider study: In an earlier analysis of some 550 of the donors, 276 Gb of sequence data and roughly 100 million unique TCR beta sequences from roughly 200 million T cells were reported. The study aimed to test whether cataloging public T cell receptors could reveal signatures of past pathogen exposure. In addition to the first cohort of 666 subjects, a separate validation cohort of under 150 different subjects was used. Four to six DR-DQ haplotypes were handled as single units for association and clustering, since linkage in the cohort was strong. Typing coverage varied by locus: about 620-630 donors for A, B, C, DRB1 and DQB1; 522 for DQA1; around 570 for DPA1; approximately 450 for DPB1. All discovery cohort repertoires had been generated on a single sequencing platform. A later genetic analysis took genome-wide SNP genotypes for about 55% of the 666 donors and used that subset as a discovery cohort. An earlier analysis of 587 of the donors used high-throughput TCR beta sequencing to judge whether each TCR beta V gene segment behaved as functional or pseudogenic. Of the approximately 400 genotyped donors, 75% to 85% were placed in the genetic ancestry cluster associated with self-reported Caucasian donors. Across some 400 genotyped donors of the cohort, an average of roughly 250,000 unique TCR beta nucleotide sequences per donor were sequenced, and around 20% of those sequences were non-productive. Alongside the repertoire data, information on donor age, sex, ethnicity and CMV serostatus was compiled. In the later analysis, no new phenotypic data were used to find candidate immune exposures; instead, reliance was placed on TCR beta sequences and their occurrence across donors. Class I and class II HLA loci were covered by the typing at four-digit resolution. To predict cytomegalovirus infection status, the study combined high-throughput TCR immunosequencing, statistical association of individual TCRs with disease status, and machine learning. A later analysis re-analyzed previously published TCR beta repertoires from approximately 670 donors and added high-resolution HLA genotyping to study TCR occurrence patterns. Roughly 300 gigabases of sequencing data and roughly 80 million unique TCR sequences made up an early release that covered under 750 HLA-typed donors. Using immunosequencing, the study profiled T cell repertoires from around 680 subjects and related those repertoires to cytomegalovirus serostatus. On the study overall, not on this receptor specifically: In a later analysis, HLA-associated TCR beta chains showed more clonal expansion and lower generation probabilities than non-associated chains that were equally common. The authors suggested that the approach could potentially be extended to other disease states and immunological phenotypes. Only TCR beta chains were sequenced in this cohort, and the absence of alpha or paired-chain data limited detectable features. In an earlier analysis of about 540 of the donors, most TCR beta V segments were observed in productive rearrangements about 90% or about 30% of the time, broadly matching IMGT annotations. The presence/absence analyses assumed that sequencing depth was roughly uniform across donors, and that assumption may not be true. V-gene and J-gene trimming of TCR beta chains was associated with a missense DCLRE1C variant in a later genetic analysis, and the association was replicated in an independent cohort. A later analysis found that most CMV-associated TCR beta chains appeared HLA-restricted, with HLA associations seemingly driven largely by CMV exposure. A later analysis associated about 17,000 TCR beta sequences with specific HLA alleles at a false discovery rate of 0.05. A group of highly shared sequence variants was considered likely to be a technical artifact of the sequencing pipeline. In the study, 164 TCR beta chains were listed as associated with cytomegalovirus. Correlated functional status among segregating V segments might reflect linkage disequilibrium, but an unknown experimental factor could not be ruled out. Cytomegalovirus status was reported to be diagnosed by the classifier with high specificity and sensitivity in both the original and validation cohorts. Compared with the approximately 600-donor mean, donors in an Asian-associated ancestry cluster had fewer N-insertions in productive TCRs, according to a later genetic analysis. When HLA alleles, especially DR and DQ, strongly co-occurred, attributing TCR associations to individual alleles was difficult. A further reported finding was that TCR beta sequences accurately predicted the HLA-A and HLA-B alleles for most subjects in the first cohort. CMV serostatus was the only immune exposure information available for the cohort. Some IMGT-functional V segments, including TRBV6-2 and TRBV6-3, could not be told apart with the 87-base-pair reads, so those segments were excluded. Some 15 rarely observed V segments, including chromosome 9 orphons, were excluded from the earlier analysis of approximately 600 of the donors because counts were too low. Most TCR sequences were seen in very few donors, while some public TCRs were found in many individuals. Because some donors lacked HLA typing at each locus, the association tests relied only on the typed subset. A few of the identified cytomegalovirus-associated TCR beta chains were confirmed in vitro to be specific for cytomegalovirus antigens. According to a later analysis, TCR association rates differed among HLA loci, with DRB1 alleles showing the most associated TCRs and HLA-C alleles showing the fewest. Several of the top co-occurrence clusters appeared to be linked to parvovirus B19, influenza, CMV and Epstein-Barr virus, according to a later analysis.

Relative to germline, V is missing 6 bases and J is missing 5 bases, with 8 bases of the junction outside any gene match. From the cysteine through the phenylalanine, the CDR3 covers 14 amino acids. The only DNA kept is the CDR3, 42 bases in frame from the first base. The germline V gene provides CDR1 MNHNS and CDR2 SASEGT. The library was made by the immunoSEQ multiplex PCR assay. For the multiplex PCR, a mixture combining 60 forward primers for TCR Vbeta segments and 13 reverse primers for TCR Jbeta segments was used. Amplification of the CDR3 region of rearranged TCR beta genes was performed with a multiplex PCR assay on genomic DNA. The amplified TCR beta libraries were sequenced on the Illumina HiSeq System as 87-base-pair reads. The authors processed their data as follows. A later analysis counted about 80 million unique TCR beta chains across the 666 repertoires, and some 11 million of these chains were shared by at least two donors. Raw reads were error-corrected and collapsed into unique sequences by a nearest-neighbor algorithm in which closely related sequences were merged to remove PCR and sequencing errors. V, D and J gene segments were assigned by aligning CDR3 sequences to IMGT reference sequences. For a sequence to be retained, a match of at least six nucleotides was required to both a V gene segment and a J gene segment. Rearrangements were classified as productive when the CDR3 lacked stop codons and remained in frame with V and J, and all other rearrangements were classified as non-productive. CDR3 was defined by IMGT convention, running from the second conserved V-encoded cysteine to the conserved J-encoded phenylalanine. The earlier analysis of some 580 of the donors excluded any sequence lacking an unambiguous match to a single V gene segment. An earlier analysis of a few hundred of the donors classified V segments as functional when productive rearrangements were above 56.7% and as segregating when the standard deviation between donors was above 5%. A statistical classification framework was built for diagnosing cytomegalovirus status from the catalog of TCR beta chain sequences. V and J gene assignment, in a later analysis, came from comparing TCR nucleotide sequences with IMGT/GENE-DB human TR gene sequences. In a later analysis, CDR3 sequences and most-parsimonious VDJ recombination scenarios were assigned using the TCRdist pipeline. In a later analysis, each TCR beta chain was defined by its CDR3 amino acid sequence together with its V-gene family, and reads without a unique V-gene family were excluded. In a later analysis, 450 to 600 highly shared, low-generation-probability nucleotide sequences were removed to address suspected cross-contamination and a sequencing artifact. A later analysis calculated a clonal expansion index for each public chain from normalized within-repertoire ranks of inferred template counts. In a later analysis, generation probabilities were computed with a VDJ recombination model fitted to out-of-frame rearrangements, and the resulting probabilities were checked against IGoR. Hypergeometric tests were used in a later analysis to score TCR-TCR, TCR-HLA and TCR-CMV co-occurrence, with a repertoire-size bias correction applied to the TCR pairs. To estimate false discovery rates, a later analysis permuted the HLA or CMV assignments 20 times. In a later analysis, co-occurring TCRs were grouped with DBSCAN, and TCRdist sequence similarity was added when clustering was performed within HLA-allele-positive subsets. Repertoires with fewer than 30,000 or more than 120,000 public chains, plus five repertoires with anomalous nucleotide sharing, were excluded from co-occurrence clustering. TCRdb provides this immuneACCESS table in a form limited to in-frame rearrangements. Some clones are lacking; in checked studies, under half of them reflect an unresolved V gene, and why the rest are absent is not known. V and J calls and clone size come straight from that table; D and trimming were deduced from the DNA. The sample profile shows 200,000 to 250,000 clones; 78% of them were found once. The top ten clonotypes cover 0.45% to 0.5% of the sample.

Points on this clone: Its antigen remains unidentified. It has no much larger one-base neighbor in the sample; base qualities were not kept.

The cohort was made up of about 610 healthy bone marrow donors. At the time of sampling, all cohort members were nominally healthy, though unrecorded immune exposures were likely present. The donor was CMV seronegative and belonged to the group of around 350 seronegative cohort members. Each donor provided a peripheral blood sample, and peripheral blood mononuclear cells were used for TCR beta sequencing. The Qiagen DNeasy Blood Extraction Kit was used to extract genomic DNA from the blood cell samples. This chain is built from TRBV6-1 and TRBJ1-1, and 8 junction bases match TRBD1. The sample consisted of PBMCs. This TCR derives from a boy younger than 18 in good health and CMV-seronegative. The encoded CDR3 is CASRSGQGVTEAFF. Here is the DNA: TGTGCCAGCAGATCCGGACAGGGTGTGACTGAAGCTTTCTTT.